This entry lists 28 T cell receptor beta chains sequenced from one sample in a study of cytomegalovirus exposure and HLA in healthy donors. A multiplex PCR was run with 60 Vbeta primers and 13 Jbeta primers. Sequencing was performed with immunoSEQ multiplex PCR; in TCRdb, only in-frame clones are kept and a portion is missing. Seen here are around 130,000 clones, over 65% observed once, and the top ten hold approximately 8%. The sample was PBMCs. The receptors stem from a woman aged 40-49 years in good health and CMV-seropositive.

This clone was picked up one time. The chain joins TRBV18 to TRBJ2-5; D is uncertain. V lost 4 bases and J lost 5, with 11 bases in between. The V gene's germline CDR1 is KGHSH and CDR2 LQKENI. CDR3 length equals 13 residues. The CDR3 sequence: CASSLKESETQYF. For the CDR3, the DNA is TGTGCCAGCTCACTTAAGGAGTCGGAGACCCAGTACTTC.

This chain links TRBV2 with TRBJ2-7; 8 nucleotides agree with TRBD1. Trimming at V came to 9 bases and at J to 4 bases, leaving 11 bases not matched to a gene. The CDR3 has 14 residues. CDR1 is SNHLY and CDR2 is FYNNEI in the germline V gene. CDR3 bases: TGTGCCAGGAGAGGGACAGGAGGTCCGTACGAGCAGTACTTC. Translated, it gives CARRGTGGPYEQYF.

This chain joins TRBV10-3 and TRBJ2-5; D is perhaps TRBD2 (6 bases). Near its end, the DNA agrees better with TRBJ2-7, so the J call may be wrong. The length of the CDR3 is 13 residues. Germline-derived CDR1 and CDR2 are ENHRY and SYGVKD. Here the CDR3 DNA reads TGTGCCATCAGTGGACGGGACTTTTACGAGCAGTACTTC. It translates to CAISGRDFYEQYF.

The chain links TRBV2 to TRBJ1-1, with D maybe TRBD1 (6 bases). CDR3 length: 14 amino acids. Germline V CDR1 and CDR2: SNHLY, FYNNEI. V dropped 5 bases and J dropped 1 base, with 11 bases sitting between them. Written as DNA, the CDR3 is TGTGCCAGCAGTCCGGGACAACCGAACACTGAAGCTTTCTTT. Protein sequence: CASSPGQPNTEAFF.

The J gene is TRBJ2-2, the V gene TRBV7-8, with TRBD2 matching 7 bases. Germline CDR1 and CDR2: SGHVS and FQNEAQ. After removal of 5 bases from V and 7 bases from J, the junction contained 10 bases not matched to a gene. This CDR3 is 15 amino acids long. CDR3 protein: CASSPMGLADGELFF. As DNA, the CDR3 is TGTGCCAGCAGCCCGATGGGGCTAGCGGACGGGGAGCTGTTTTTT.

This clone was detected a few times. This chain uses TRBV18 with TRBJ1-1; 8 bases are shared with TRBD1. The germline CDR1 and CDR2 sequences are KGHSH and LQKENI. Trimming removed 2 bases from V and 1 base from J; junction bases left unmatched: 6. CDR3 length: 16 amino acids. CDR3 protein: CASSPLKDRENTEAFF. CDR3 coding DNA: TGTGCCAGCTCACCATTGAAGGACAGGGAGAACACTGAAGCTTTCTTT.

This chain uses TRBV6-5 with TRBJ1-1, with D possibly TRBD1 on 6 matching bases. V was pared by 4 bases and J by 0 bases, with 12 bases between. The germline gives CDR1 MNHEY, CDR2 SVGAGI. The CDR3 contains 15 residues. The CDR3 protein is CASSFEGDMNTEAFF. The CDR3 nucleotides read TGTGCCAGCAGTTTTGAGGGGGATATGAACACTGAAGCTTTCTTT.

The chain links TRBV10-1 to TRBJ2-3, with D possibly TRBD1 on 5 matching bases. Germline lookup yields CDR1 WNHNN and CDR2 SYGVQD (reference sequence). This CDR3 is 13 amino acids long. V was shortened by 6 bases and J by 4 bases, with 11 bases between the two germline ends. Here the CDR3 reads CASRAGISDTQYF. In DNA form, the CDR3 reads TGCGCCAGCAGGGCAGGGATCTCAGATACGCAGTATTTT.

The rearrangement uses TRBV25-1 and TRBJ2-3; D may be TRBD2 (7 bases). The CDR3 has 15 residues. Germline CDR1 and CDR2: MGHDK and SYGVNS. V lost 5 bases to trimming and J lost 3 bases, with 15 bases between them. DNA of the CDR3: TGTGCCAGCAGTCCAGGGGAGGGGTGGACAGATACGCAGTATTTT. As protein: CASSPGEGWTDTQYF.

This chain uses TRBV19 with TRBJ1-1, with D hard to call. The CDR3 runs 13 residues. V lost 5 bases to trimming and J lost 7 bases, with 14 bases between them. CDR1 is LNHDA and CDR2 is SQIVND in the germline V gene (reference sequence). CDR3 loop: CASSLRASIEAFF. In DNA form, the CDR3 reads TGTGCCAGTAGTCTGAGGGCATCGATTGAAGCTTTCTTT.

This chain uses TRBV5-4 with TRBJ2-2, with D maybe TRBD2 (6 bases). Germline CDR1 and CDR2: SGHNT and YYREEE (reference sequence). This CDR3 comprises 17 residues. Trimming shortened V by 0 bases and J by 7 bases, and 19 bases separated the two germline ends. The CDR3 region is CASSLGQRAPRDGELFF. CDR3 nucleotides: TGTGCCAGCAGCTTGGGCCAGCGGGCCCCGAGGGACGGGGAGCTGTTTTTT.

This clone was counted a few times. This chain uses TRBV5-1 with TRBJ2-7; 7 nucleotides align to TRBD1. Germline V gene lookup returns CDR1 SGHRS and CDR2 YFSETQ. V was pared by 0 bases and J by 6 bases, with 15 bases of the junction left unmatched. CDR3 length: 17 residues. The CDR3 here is CASSLEPTGLGLGEQYF. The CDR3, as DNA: TGCGCCAGCAGCTTGGAACCGACAGGGCTCGGACTCGGCGAGCAGTACTTC.

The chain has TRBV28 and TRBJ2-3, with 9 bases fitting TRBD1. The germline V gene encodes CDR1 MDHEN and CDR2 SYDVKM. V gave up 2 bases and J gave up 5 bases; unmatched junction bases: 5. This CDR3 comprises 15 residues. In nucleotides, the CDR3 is TGTGCCAGCAGTTTAAGGACAGGGGCCGGAGATACGCAGTATTTT. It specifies CASSLRTGAGDTQYF.

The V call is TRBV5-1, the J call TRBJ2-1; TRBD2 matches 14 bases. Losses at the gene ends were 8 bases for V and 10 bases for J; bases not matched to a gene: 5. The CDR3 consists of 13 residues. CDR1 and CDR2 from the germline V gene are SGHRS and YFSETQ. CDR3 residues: CASGTSGRSEQFF. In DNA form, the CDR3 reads TGCGCCAGTGGGACTAGCGGGAGAAGCGAGCAGTTCTTC.

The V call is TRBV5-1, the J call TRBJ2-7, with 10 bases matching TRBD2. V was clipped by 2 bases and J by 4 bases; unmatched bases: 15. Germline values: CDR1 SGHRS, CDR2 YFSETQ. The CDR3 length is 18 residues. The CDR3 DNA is TGCGCCAGCAGCTTCCAGGCTAGCGGGGGTACATCAACTTACGAGCAGTACTTC. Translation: CASSFQASGGTSTYEQYF.

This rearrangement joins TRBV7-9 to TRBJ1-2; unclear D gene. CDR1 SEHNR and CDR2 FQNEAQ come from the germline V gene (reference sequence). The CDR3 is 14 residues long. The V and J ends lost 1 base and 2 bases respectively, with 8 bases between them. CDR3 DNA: TGTGCCAGCAGCTTAGGGTTCACAAACTATGGCTACACCTTC. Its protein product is CASSLGFTNYGYTF.

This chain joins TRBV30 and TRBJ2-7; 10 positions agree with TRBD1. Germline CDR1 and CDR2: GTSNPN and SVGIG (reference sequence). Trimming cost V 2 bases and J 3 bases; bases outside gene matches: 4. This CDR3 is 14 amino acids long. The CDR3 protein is CAWSSGTGDYEQYF. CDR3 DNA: TGTGCCTGGAGTTCCGGGACAGGGGACTACGAGCAGTACTTC.

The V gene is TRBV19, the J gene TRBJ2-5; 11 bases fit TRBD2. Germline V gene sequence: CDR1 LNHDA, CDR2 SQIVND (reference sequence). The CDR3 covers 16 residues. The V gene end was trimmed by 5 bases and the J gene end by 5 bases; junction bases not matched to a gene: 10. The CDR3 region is CASSRLAGPFPETQYF. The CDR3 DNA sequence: TGTGCCAGTAGTCGACTAGCGGGACCCTTTCCCGAGACCCAGTACTTC.

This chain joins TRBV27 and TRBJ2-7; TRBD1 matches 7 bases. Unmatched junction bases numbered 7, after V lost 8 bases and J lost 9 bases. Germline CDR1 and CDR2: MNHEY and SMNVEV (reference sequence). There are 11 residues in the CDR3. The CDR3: CASGATGAQYF. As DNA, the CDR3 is TGTGCCAGCGGAGCTACAGGGGCGCAGTACTTC.

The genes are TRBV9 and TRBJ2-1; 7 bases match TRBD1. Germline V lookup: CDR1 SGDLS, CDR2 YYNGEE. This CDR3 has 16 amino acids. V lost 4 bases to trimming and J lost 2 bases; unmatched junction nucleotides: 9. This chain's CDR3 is CASSPQTGTAYNEQFF. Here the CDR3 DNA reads TGTGCCAGCAGCCCCCAAACCGGGACAGCCTACAATGAGCAGTTCTTC.

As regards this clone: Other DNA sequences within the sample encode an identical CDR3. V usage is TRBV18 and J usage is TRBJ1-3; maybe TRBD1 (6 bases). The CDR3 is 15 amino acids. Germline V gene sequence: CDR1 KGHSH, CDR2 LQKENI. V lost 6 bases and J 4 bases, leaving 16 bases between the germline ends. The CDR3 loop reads CASSDRRGVGNTIYF. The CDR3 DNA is TGTGCCAGCTCGGACCGCAGGGGCGTGGGAAACACCATATATTTT.

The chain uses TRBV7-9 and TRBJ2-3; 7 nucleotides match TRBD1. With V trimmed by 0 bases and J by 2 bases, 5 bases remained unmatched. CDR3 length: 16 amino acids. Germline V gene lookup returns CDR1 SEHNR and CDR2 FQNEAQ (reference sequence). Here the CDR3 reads CASSLARDSSTDTQYF. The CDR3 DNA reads TGTGCCAGCAGCTTAGCGAGGGACAGTTCCACAGATACGCAGTATTTT.

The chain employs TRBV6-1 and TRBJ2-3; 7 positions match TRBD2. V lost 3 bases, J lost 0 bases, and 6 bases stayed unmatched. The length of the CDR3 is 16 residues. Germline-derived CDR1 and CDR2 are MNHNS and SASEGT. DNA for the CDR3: TGTGCCAGCAGTGAGCGGGTAGCGGGCAGCACAGATACGCAGTATTTT. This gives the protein CASSERVAGSTDTQYF.

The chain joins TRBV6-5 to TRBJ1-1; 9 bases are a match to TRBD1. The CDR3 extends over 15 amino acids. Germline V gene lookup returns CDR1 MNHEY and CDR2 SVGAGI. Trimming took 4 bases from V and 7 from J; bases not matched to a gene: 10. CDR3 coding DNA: TGTGCCAGCAGTTCACGGGACAGGGAGAAAGGTGAAGCTTTCTTT. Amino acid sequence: CASSSRDREKGEAFF.

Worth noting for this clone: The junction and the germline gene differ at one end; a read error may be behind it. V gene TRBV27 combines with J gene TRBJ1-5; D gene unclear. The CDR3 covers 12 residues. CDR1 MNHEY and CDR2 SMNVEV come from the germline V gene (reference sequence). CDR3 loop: CDSSRSNQPQHF. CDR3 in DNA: TGTGACAGCAGCCGGAGCAATCAGCCCCAGCATTTT.

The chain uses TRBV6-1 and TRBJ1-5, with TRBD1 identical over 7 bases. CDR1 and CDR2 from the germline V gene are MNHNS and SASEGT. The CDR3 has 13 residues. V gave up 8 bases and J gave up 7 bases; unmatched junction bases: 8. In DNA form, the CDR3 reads TGTGCCAGCCAGGGGACAGCTGGACAGCCCCAGCATTTT. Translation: CASQGTAGQPQHF.

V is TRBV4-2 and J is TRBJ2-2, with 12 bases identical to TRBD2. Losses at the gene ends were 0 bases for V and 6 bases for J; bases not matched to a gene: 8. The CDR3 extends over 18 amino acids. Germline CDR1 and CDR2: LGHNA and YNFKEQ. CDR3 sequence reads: CASSQDQLAGGRAGELFF. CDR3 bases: TGTGCCAGCAGCCAAGATCAACTAGCGGGAGGAAGGGCCGGGGAGCTGTTTTTT.

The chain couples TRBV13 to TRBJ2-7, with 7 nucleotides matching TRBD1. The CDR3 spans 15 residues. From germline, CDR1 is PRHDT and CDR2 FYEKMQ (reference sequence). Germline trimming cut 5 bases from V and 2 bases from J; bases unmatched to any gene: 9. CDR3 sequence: CASSIRTGPAYEQYF. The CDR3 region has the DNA TGTGCCAGCAGCATCAGGACAGGCCCAGCCTACGAGCAGTACTTC.